This T cell receptor beta chain was recorded in a study of blood T cell repertoires in COVID-19. Authors' methods: For nucleated cells, counts were estimated from reference gene primer amplification. TCRdb's copy holds only in-frame clones and misses some; the assay was immunoSEQ multiplex PCR. D and trimming were read from the DNA, whereas the V and J calls and clone size are those reported in that table. The table records tens of thousands of clones, approximately 91% of them present only once. The V and J ends lost 0 bases and 0 bases, in that order; junction bases with no gene match: 4. Germline V gene lookup returns CDR1 SGHAT and CDR2 FQNNGV. CDR3 length: 18 residues.

This TCR was recovered from an older man with acute or convalescent COVID-19. What was sequenced was peripheral blood. The rearrangement links TRBV11-2 to TRBJ2-2; 10 bases align to TRBD2. The CDR3 bases are TGTGCCAGCAGCTTAGATTTAGCGGGGGGCCCGAACACCGGGGAGCTGTTTTTT. It encodes CASSLDLAGGPNTGELFF.